One and the same sample provided the 24 T cell receptor beta chains below, sequenced in a study of regulatory T cells in long-lasting Graves disease. The time point denotes: newly diagnosed GD, antithyroid drugs for less than 3 months. Researchers made the TCR library from RNA that was extracted from PBMCs. Building the TCR beta libraries relied on iRepertoire HTBI primers, and CDR3 regions underwent Arm-PCR. MiXCR, applied by TCRdb to the multiplex PCR reads, yields one record per CDR3 protein. Of around 400,000 distinct CDR3 sequences listed, approximately 16% are singletons. This same sample was also taken into another study, of T cells in Graves' hyperthyroidism and ophthalmopathy.

Source: peripheral blood mononuclear cells (PBMCs), taken at new diagnosis, from a patient treated with antithyroid drugs. These receptors were collected from a woman aged 40 to 50 with Graves disease.

V is TRBV6-2 or TRBV6-3 and J is TRBJ2-7; D gene unclear. V lost 4 bases and J 0 bases, leaving 7 bases between the germline ends. Germline assignment: CDR1 MNHEY and CDR2 SVGEGT. The CDR3 has 13 amino acids. CDR3 protein: CASSWAASYEQYF. The DNA for the CDR3 is TGTGCCAGCAGTTGGGCAGCCTCCTACGAGCAGTACTTC.

This clonotype was detected many times. The chain couples TRBV28 to TRBJ2-5; 9 nucleotides line up with TRBD1. CDR1 and CDR2 from the germline V gene are MDHEN and SYDVKM. The CDR3 is 18 residues long. The trim removed 3 bases at V and 5 bases at J, leaving 16 bases unmatched. CDR3 amino acids: CASSFYPTWDRARETQYF. The CDR3 DNA follows: TGTGCCAGCAGTTTTTACCCCACTTGGGACAGGGCTAGGGAGACCCAGTACTTC.

The table lists this clonotype with a few counts. This chain links TRBV19 with TRBJ1-4, with 11 positions matching TRBD1. Trimming cost V 7 bases and J 8 bases; bases outside gene matches: 9. This CDR3 has 15 residues. Per the germline V gene, CDR1 is LNHDA and CDR2 is SQIVND (reference sequence). CDR3 coding DNA: TGTGCCAGTACCAGGGACAGGGGGGTTTCGGAAAAACTGTTTTTT. Its protein is CASTRDRGVSEKLFF.

In its sample, this clonotype was seen a few times. The chain combines TRBV20-1 with TRBJ2-6; D is unclear. Germline CDR1 DFQATT, CDR2 SNEGSKA (reference sequence). The CDR3 totals 14 residues. V dropped 3 bases and J dropped 1 base, with 7 bases sitting between them. The CDR3 here is CSARAQSGANVLTF. Written as DNA, the CDR3 is TGCAGTGCTAGGGCGCAGTCTGGGGCCAACGTCCTGACTTTC.

This clonotype came up many times. The rearrangement joins TRBV6-2 or TRBV6-3 to TRBJ2-5, with D uncertain. The length of the CDR3 is 14 residues. From germline, CDR1 is MNHEY and CDR2 SVGEGT. Trimming removed 2 bases from V and 4 bases from J, with 11 bases in between. The CDR3 here is CASSYAPGLETQYF. The CDR3 bases are TGTGCCAGCAGTTACGCTCCGGGTTTAGAGACCCAGTACTTC.

This clonotype was detected ten times or more. This sequence joins TRBV27 and TRBJ2-6; D call uncertain. Trimming removed 8 bases from V and 0 bases from J, with 11 bases in between. The CDR3 runs 15 residues. Germline loops: CDR1 MNHEY, CDR2 SMNVEV (reference sequence). CDR3 sequence reads: CASGRVSSGANVLTF. The CDR3 DNA reads TGTGCCAGCGGTAGGGTAAGCTCTGGGGCCAACGTCCTGACTTTC.

The chain carries TRBV20-1 and TRBJ1-6; the D gene is possibly TRBD1 (5 bases). Germline assignment: CDR1 DFQATT and CDR2 SNEGSKA (reference sequence). The germline V and J ends were trimmed by 0 bases and 4 bases, with 13 bases remaining between them. The CDR3 spans 16 residues. CDR3 residues: CSARDFGGGYNSPLHF. The DNA of the CDR3 is TGCAGTGCTAGAGATTTCGGGGGTGGATATAATTCACCCCTCCACTTT.

This clonotype was recorded a few times. The J gene is TRBJ2-1, the V gene TRBV20-1; D possibly matches TRBD1 or TRBD2 (6 bases each). V dropped 1 base and J dropped 8 bases, with 24 bases sitting between them. The CDR3 spans 17 residues. Per the germline V gene, CDR1 is DFQATT and CDR2 is SNEGSKA (reference sequence). The CDR3 DNA reads as TGCAGTGCTAGAGCCCCCGCGGGAATTGGGGGCGGCGATGAGCAGTTCTTC. Protein product: CSARAPAGIGGGDEQFF.

This clonotype was seen repeatedly, ten times or more. The chain has TRBV19 and TRBJ1-1; 9 nucleotides match TRBD1. The CDR3 runs 16 residues. J gave up 1 base and V 2 bases, and 5 bases lay outside the gene matches. Germline V gives CDR1 LNHDA, CDR2 SQIVND (reference sequence). CDR3 region: CASSIIGQGRNTEAFF. The CDR3 DNA reads TGTGCCAGTAGTATAATCGGACAGGGGAGGAACACTGAAGCTTTCTTT. The full variable domain, in which reference TRBV19 and TRBJ1-1 provide the parts outside the CDR3, is DGGITQSPKYLFRKEGQNVTLSCEQNLNHDAMYWYRQDPGQGLRLIYYSQIVNDFQKGDIAEGYSVSREKKESFPLTVTSAQKNPTAFYLCASSIIGQGRNTEAFFGQGTRLTVV.

At least ten counts were recorded for this clonotype. The chain joins TRBV28 to TRBJ2-7; D is unresolved. Germline CDR1 MDHEN, CDR2 SYDVKM. The CDR3 runs 15 residues. V lost 6 bases and J 1 base, leaving 16 bases between the germline ends. The CDR3 region has the DNA TGTGCCAGCAGCCGCGGTTCTTCCTTTTCCTACGAGCAGTACTTC. As protein: CASSRGSSFSYEQYF.

This clonotype occurred many times. V and J are TRBV7-3 and TRBJ2-1, with 12 bases fitting TRBD2. Trimming removed 4 bases from V and 6 bases from J; junction bases left unmatched: 4. The CDR3 loop spans 15 amino acids. Per germline, CDR1 SGHTA and CDR2 FQGTGA. The CDR3 DNA reads TGTGCCAGCAGCTGGCTAGCGGGAGGGCCCAATGAGCAGTTCTTC. Its protein is CASSWLAGGPNEQFF.

Ten or more counts support this clonotype. This chain uses TRBV13 with TRBJ2-7; no firm D call. CDR1 is PRHDT and CDR2 is FYEKMQ in the germline V gene (reference sequence). CDR3 length equals 13 residues. The V end lost 1 base, the J end lost 3 bases, and 7 bases lay between the germline ends. CDR3 in DNA: TGTGCCAGCAGCTTAGAGACTGGCTACGAGCAGTACTTC. Its protein is CASSLETGYEQYF.

This clonotype was picked up many times. This rearrangement joins TRBV2 to TRBJ2-2; no reliable D call. CDR3 length: 16 amino acids. Germline loops: CDR1 SNHLY, CDR2 FYNNEI. Trimming took off 5 bases at V and 0 bases at J, with 13 bases between the two ends. The CDR3 here is CASSLFLGANTGELFF. Written as DNA, the CDR3 is TGTGCCAGCAGTCTTTTTCTAGGTGCGAACACCGGGGAGCTGTTTTTT.

The chain carries TRBV5-1 and TRBJ2-2; the D gene is possibly TRBD2 (6 bases). The germline V gene has CDR1 SGHRS and CDR2 YFSETQ. The CDR3 extends over 15 amino acids. V was cut by 2 bases and J by 5 bases, with 13 bases left in between. The CDR3 is CASSFRREDTGELFF. The CDR3 DNA is TGCGCCAGCAGCTTTCGTAGGGAGGATACCGGGGAGCTGTTTTTT.

This clonotype was detected only a few times. The V and J genes are TRBV27 and TRBJ1-5; D is uncertain. Trimming removed 3 bases at V and 0 bases at J, with 18 bases between. This CDR3 comprises 18 residues. Germline CDR1 is MNHEY and CDR2 is SMNVEV (reference sequence). For the CDR3, the DNA is TGTGCCAGCAGTTTGGCGTGGCAGCCCGACCATAGCAATCAGCCCCAGCATTTT. This gives the protein CASSLAWQPDHSNQPQHF.

This clonotype was found many times. The chain carries TRBV12-3 or TRBV12-4 and TRBJ2-3; TRBD1 matches at 9 bases. The V gene end was trimmed by 5 bases and the J gene end by 8 bases; junction bases not matched to a gene: 11. This CDR3 is 15 amino acids long. The chain's CDR3 is CASSPPGQGVLTQYF. The CDR3 DNA follows: TGTGCCAGCAGTCCGCCGGGACAGGGCGTTCTTACGCAGTATTTT.

The table lists this clonotype with many counts. The V gene is TRBV24-1, the J gene TRBJ2-7, with D possibly matching TRBD2 (5 bases). The CDR3 is made up of 15 amino acids. Germline CDR1 KGHDR, CDR2 SFDVKD. Trimming took off 6 bases at V and 3 bases at J, with 17 bases between the two ends. The CDR3 protein is CATSIHAEGYYEQYF. DNA of the CDR3: TGTGCCACCAGTATCCACGCCGAGGGCTACTACGAGCAGTACTTC.

In this sample, this clonotype turned up many times. This chain connects TRBV28 to TRBJ1-6; D is ambiguous. The CDR3 loop spans 15 amino acids. V was pared by 5 bases and J by 4 bases, with 12 bases between. Per the germline V gene, CDR1 is MDHEN and CDR2 is SYDVKM. Here the CDR3 DNA reads TGTGCCAGCAGTCCACCGACAAGTTATAATTCACCCCTCCACTTT. As protein: CASSPPTSYNSPLHF.

This chain connects TRBV28 to TRBJ1-5; 7 bases line up with TRBD1. Germline assignment: CDR1 MDHEN and CDR2 SYDVKM. With 2 bases clipped from V and 1 base from J, the junction kept 8 bases outside the gene matches. CDR3 size: 17 residues. The CDR3 is CASSLSTGAASNQPQHF. CDR3 DNA: TGTGCCAGCAGTTTAAGTACAGGGGCCGCGAGCAATCAGCCCCAGCATTTT. Full variable domain (missing parts from reference TRBV28 and TRBJ1-5): DVKVTQSSRYLVKRTGEKVFLECVQDMDHENMFWYRQDPGLGLRLIYFSYDVKMKEKGDIPEGYSVSREKKERFSLILESASTNQTSMYLCASSLSTGAASNQPQHFGDGTRLSIL.

This clonotype was seen only a few times. The V and J genes are TRBV24-1 and TRBJ2-3, with TRBD2 matching 8 bases. The V gene end was trimmed by 4 bases and the J gene end by 1 base; junction bases not matched to a gene: 6. The CDR3 runs 16 residues. The germline V gene has CDR1 KGHDR and CDR2 SFDVKD. CDR3 protein: CATSDPTSGGTDTQYF. For the CDR3, the DNA is TGTGCCACCAGTGACCCTACTAGCGGCGGCACAGATACGCAGTATTTT.

In its sample, this clonotype was seen a few times. V usage is TRBV18 and J usage is TRBJ2-7, with 7 bases matching TRBD2. Germline trimming cut 3 bases from V and 5 bases from J; bases unmatched to any gene: 4. CDR1 is KGHSH, CDR2 LQKENI, per germline. This CDR3 comprises 13 residues. The CDR3 spells CASSPLGGDEQYF. The CDR3 DNA sequence: TGTGCCAGCTCACCCCTGGGGGGGGACGAGCAGTACTTC.

V usage is TRBV10-3 and J usage is TRBJ2-7; 11 bases match TRBD2. The CDR3 runs to 17 residues. Germline CDR1 and CDR2: ENHRY and SYGVKD. V gave up 0 bases and J gave up 2 bases; unmatched junction bases: 6. The CDR3 region has the DNA TGTGCCATCAGTGAGTCCTTTAGCGGGAGGGCCCCCTACGAGCAGTACTTC. Translated, it gives CAISESFSGRAPYEQYF.

This clonotype was counted ten times or more. The chain uses TRBV15 and TRBJ2-7, with D uncertain. CDR1 is LNHNV, CDR2 YYDKDF, per germline (reference sequence). V was cut by 3 bases and J by 2 bases, with 17 bases left in between. This CDR3 is 16 amino acids long. This CDR3 reads CATSSSGDLQTYEQYF. The DNA of the CDR3 is TGTGCCACCAGCAGTTCGGGTGATCTACAAACCTACGAGCAGTACTTC.

Only a few counts were recorded for this clonotype. The V gene is TRBV4-1, the J gene TRBJ2-3; 8 bases are a match to TRBD2. The ends lost 7 bases at V and 4 bases at J; junction bases unmatched: 16. CDR1 and CDR2 (germline): MGHRA, YSYEKL. The CDR3 loop spans 17 amino acids. The CDR3 coding sequence is TGCGCCAGCACCCGCGAAGGAGTAGCGGGAAGGGCAGATACGCAGTATTTT. Amino acids: CASTREGVAGRADTQYF.